A single sample gave rise to the 23 T cell receptor beta chains below, sequenced in a study of blood T cell repertoires in COVID-19. Profiled with immunoSEQ multiplex PCR; TCRdb holds only in-frame clones, not every one. The data contain approximately 150,000 clones, roughly four fifths of them singletons. What was sequenced was peripheral blood. All receptors derive from a human donor in a cohort sampled during active COVID-19.

This rearrangement joins TRBV6-5 to TRBJ1-1; tentatively, D is TRBD1 (6 bases). The germline V gene has CDR1 MNHEY and CDR2 SVGAGI. V gave up 6 bases and J gave up 1 base, with 12 bases separating them. The CDR3 spans 14 residues. DNA of the CDR3: TGTGCCAGCAGAGAGGGGGGGCAGAACACTGAAGCTTTCTTT. As protein: CASREGGQNTEAFF.

The gene calls are TRBV6-5 and TRBJ1-3; D is ambiguous. From germline, CDR1 is MNHEY and CDR2 SVGAGI. The V gene lost 6 bases and the J gene lost 3 bases, with 9 bases spanning the gap. The CDR3 has 13 amino acids. This CDR3 is CASRVSGGNTIYF. The CDR3 DNA sequence: TGTGCCAGCAGAGTGAGTGGTGGAAACACCATATATTTT.

The chain links TRBV10-3 to TRBJ2-3; maybe TRBD2 (7 bases). Trimming removed 8 bases at V and 6 bases at J, with 18 bases between. The CDR3 is 14 amino acids. Germline lookup yields CDR1 ENHRY and CDR2 SYGVKD. The CDR3: CAIRGAGAADTQYF. In DNA, the CDR3 is TGTGCCATCCGGGGGGCGGGAGCTGCGGATACGCAGTATTTT.

The genes are TRBV18 and TRBJ2-5, with D possibly TRBD1 on 5 matching bases. The CDR3 length is 14 residues. Trimming cost V 2 bases and J 1 base, with 8 bases left between them. CDR1 and CDR2 (germline): KGHSH, LQKENI. The DNA of the CDR3 is TGTGCCAGCTCACCAACAGGAATCCAAGAGACCCAGTACTTC. It yields the protein CASSPTGIQETQYF.

In DNA form, the CDR3 reads TGTGCCAGCTCCCGTGGCCTTGCAACTAATGAAAAACTGTTTTTT. Protein product: CASSRGLATNEKLFF. The rearrangement joins TRBV18 to TRBJ1-4; no reliable D call. Germline V lookup: CDR1 KGHSH, CDR2 LQKENI. The CDR3 loop spans 15 amino acids. V gave up 6 bases and J gave up 0 bases, with 11 bases separating them.

The chain couples TRBV9 to TRBJ2-1, with 12 nucleotides matching TRBD2. Germline V CDR1 and CDR2: SGDLS, YYNGEE. With 0 bases clipped from V and 6 bases from J, the junction kept 7 bases outside the gene matches. The CDR3 contains 17 residues. The CDR3 region has the DNA TGTGCCAGCAGCGTAGCCCTAGCGGGAGGGCCCGGCAATGAGCAGTTCTTC. The encoded protein is CASSVALAGGPGNEQFF.

V and J are TRBV27 and TRBJ1-4; D not certain. This CDR3 has 12 residues. V was cut by 5 bases and J by 5 bases, with 6 bases left in between. The germline V gene encodes CDR1 MNHEY and CDR2 SMNVEV (reference sequence). This CDR3 is CASSSGNEKLFF. As DNA, the CDR3 is TGTGCCAGCAGTAGCGGAAATGAAAAACTGTTTTTT.

The J gene is TRBJ2-1, the V gene TRBV11-2, with no clear D. Deletions cut 2 bases from V and 9 bases from J, with 8 bases between. Germline V gene data show CDR1 as SGHAT and CDR2 as FQNNGV. This CDR3 has 12 residues. This chain's CDR3 is CASSLISTEQFF. In DNA form, the CDR3 reads TGTGCCAGCAGCTTAATAAGCACTGAGCAGTTCTTC.

The chain links TRBV30 to TRBJ2-3; a possible D gene is TRBD2 (5 bases). CDR1 and CDR2 (germline): GTSNPN, SVGIG (reference sequence). The V end lost 0 bases, the J end lost 8 bases, and 9 bases lay between the germline ends. This CDR3 has 12 amino acids. CDR3 loop: CAWSVLGSTQYF. The DNA for the CDR3 is TGTGCCTGGAGTGTACTGGGGAGTACGCAGTATTTT.

The chain recombines TRBV2 with TRBJ2-5; TRBD2 agrees at 8 bases. V was clipped by 7 bases and J by 0 bases; unmatched bases: 7. Germline V CDR1 and CDR2: SNHLY, FYNNEI. This CDR3 spans 15 amino acids. This CDR3 reads CASIKGRGDQETQYF. The DNA for the CDR3 is TGTGCCAGCATCAAGGGGCGGGGGGACCAAGAGACCCAGTACTTC.

The sample holds a few counts of this clone. The chain links TRBV21-1 to TRBJ2-2; the table's D call, TRBD2, has no DNA check behind it. TRBV21-1 is reported as a pseudogene. CDR3 length: 16 residues. The CDR3 nucleotides read TGTGCCAGCAGCAAAGTGGGACAGCGGGAGAACGGGGAGCTGTTTTTT. It encodes CASSKVGQRENGELFF.

Written as DNA, the CDR3 is TGTGCCAGCTTCCCCGTGTCGGCAGGGAACACCGGGGAGCTGTTTTTT. Encoded protein: CASFPVSAGNTGELFF. The chain carries TRBV7-7 and TRBJ2-2; D not certain. The CDR3 length is 16 residues. Trimming cost V 8 bases and J 1 base, with 17 bases left between them. Germline values: CDR1 SSHAT, CDR2 FNYEAQ (reference sequence).

The gene calls are TRBV30 and TRBJ2-2; D not resolved. CDR1 GTSNPN and CDR2 SVGIG come from the germline V gene (reference sequence). The V and J ends lost 5 bases and 0 bases respectively, with 10 bases between them. The CDR3 loop spans 14 amino acids. CDR3 loop: CAWGPLANTGELFF. The CDR3 DNA is TGTGCCTGGGGTCCCCTCGCGAACACCGGGGAGCTGTTTTTT.

The chain has TRBV7-9 and TRBJ2-3; 8 bases are shared with TRBD2. The CDR3 runs to 15 residues. Germline CDR1 and CDR2: SEHNR and FQNEAQ (reference sequence). V lost 5 bases to trimming and J lost 4 bases; unmatched junction nucleotides: 8. The CDR3 nucleotides read TGTGCCAGCAGCCCGGGTAGCGGGGCCGCAGATACGCAGTATTTT. Protein: CASSPGSGAADTQYF.

This chain uses TRBV30 with TRBJ1-5; 8 bases are shared with TRBD1. The length of the CDR3 is 13 residues. Germline CDR1 GTSNPN, CDR2 SVGIG (reference sequence). J was trimmed by 3 bases and V by 5 bases; bases with no gene match: 3. CDR3 in amino acids: CAWGQGHNQPQHF. CDR3 coding DNA: TGTGCCTGGGGACAGGGTCACAATCAGCCCCAGCATTTT.

This clone was detected a few times. V is TRBV27 and J is TRBJ2-1; D is possibly TRBD2 (5 bases). Between the trimmed V and J ends, which lost 5 bases and 3 bases, there was a span of 8 bases. CDR3 size: 13 residues. CDR1 is MNHEY and CDR2 is SMNVEV in the germline V gene (reference sequence). As DNA, the CDR3 is TGTGCCAGCAGTCTCGGGGACTACAATGAGCAGTTCTTC. Translation gives CASSLGDYNEQFF.

The gene calls are TRBV7-2 and TRBJ2-7; TRBD1 is a possible D gene (5 bases). The V gene lost 2 bases and the J gene lost 3 bases, with 5 bases spanning the gap. Germline lookup yields CDR1 SGHTA and CDR2 FQGNSA. CDR3 length: 12 residues. For the CDR3, the DNA is TGTGCCAGCAGCTTAACAGGCTACGAGCAGTACTTC. This sequence encodes CASSLTGYEQYF.

The chain couples TRBV18 to TRBJ2-2, with a possible D match to TRBD2 (5 bases). The germline gives CDR1 KGHSH, CDR2 LQKENI. The CDR3 runs to 13 residues. V was shortened by 2 bases and J by 6 bases, with 7 bases between the two germline ends. CDR3 amino acids: CASSPRESGELFF. The CDR3 DNA sequence: TGTGCCAGCTCACCAAGGGAGTCCGGGGAGCTGTTTTTT.

V usage is TRBV7-8 and J usage is TRBJ1-4; D possibly corresponds to TRBD1 (5 bases). The CDR3 runs 17 residues. The V and J ends lost 4 bases and 0 bases respectively, with 15 bases between them. The germline CDR1 and CDR2 sequences are SGHVS and FQNEAQ. CDR3 residues: CASSWVGRIATNEKLFF. The CDR3 bases are TGTGCCAGCAGCTGGGTGGGGCGGATTGCAACTAATGAAAAACTGTTTTTT.

This chain connects TRBV5-4 to TRBJ2-3; D unresolved. The V end lost 4 bases, the J end lost 1 base, and 16 bases lay between the germline ends. This CDR3 has 16 amino acids. Germline loops: CDR1 SGHNT, CDR2 YYREEE (reference sequence). This CDR3 reads CASSPSREQGTDTQYF. The CDR3 nucleotides read TGTGCCAGCAGCCCAAGTCGAGAGCAGGGCACAGATACGCAGTATTTT. Supplemented by reference TRBV5-4 and TRBJ2-3, the full variable domain reads ETGVTQSPTHLIKTRGQQVTLRCSSQSGHNTVSWYQQALGQGPQFIFQYYREEENGRGNFPPRFSGLQFPNYSSELNVNALELDDSALYLCASSPSREQGTDTQYFGPGTRLTVL.

The genes are TRBV2 and TRBJ2-4; 15 positions agree with TRBD2. V shed 4 bases and J 7 bases; nucleotides not matched to a gene: 2. The CDR3 runs 15 residues. CDR1 and CDR2 (germline): SNHLY, FYNNEI. The CDR3 loop is CASSGGLAGGNIQYF. The CDR3 DNA follows: TGTGCCAGCAGTGGGGGACTAGCGGGAGGTAACATTCAGTACTTC.

This clone was counted between two and nine times. This chain uses TRBV5-4 with TRBJ1-4; D is perhaps TRBD1 (5 bases). In germline, CDR1 is SGHNT, CDR2 YYREEE (reference sequence). The V and J ends lost 0 bases and 12 bases respectively, with 12 bases between them. This CDR3 comprises 13 residues. The CDR3 here is CASSLGRDRELFF. The CDR3 DNA reads TGTGCCAGCAGCTTGGGGAGGGACCGAGAACTGTTTTTT.

The chain has TRBV2 and TRBJ2-1; 8 nucleotides agree with TRBD2. The CDR3 totals 14 residues. In germline, CDR1 is SNHLY, CDR2 FYNNEI. V lost 8 bases and J lost 7; bases outside the gene matches: 10. The CDR3 protein is CASRPTSGVNEQFF. In DNA, the CDR3 is TGTGCCAGCCGCCCCACTAGCGGAGTAAATGAGCAGTTCTTC.